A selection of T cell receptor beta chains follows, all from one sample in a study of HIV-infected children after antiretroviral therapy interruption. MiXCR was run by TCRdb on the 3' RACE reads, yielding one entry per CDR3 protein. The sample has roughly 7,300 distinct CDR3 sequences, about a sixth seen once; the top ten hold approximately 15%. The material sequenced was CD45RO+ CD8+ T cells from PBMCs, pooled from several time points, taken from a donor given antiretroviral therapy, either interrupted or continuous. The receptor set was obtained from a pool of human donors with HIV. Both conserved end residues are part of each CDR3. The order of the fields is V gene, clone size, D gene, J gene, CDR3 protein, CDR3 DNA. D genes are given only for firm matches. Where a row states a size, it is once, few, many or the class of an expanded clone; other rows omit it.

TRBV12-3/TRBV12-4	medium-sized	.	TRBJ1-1	CASSSQGTMTEAFF	TGTGCCAGCAGCTCTCAGGGGACAATGACTGAAGCTTTCTTT
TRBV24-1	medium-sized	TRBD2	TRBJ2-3	CATSETGLAGDTQYF	TGTGCCACCAGTGAAACGGGACTAGCGGGAGATACGCAGTATTTT
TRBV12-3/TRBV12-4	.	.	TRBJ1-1	CASSFGDTEAFF	TGTGCCAGCAGTTTCGGGGATACTGAAGCTTTCTTT
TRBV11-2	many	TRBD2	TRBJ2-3	CASRTWGRAGGKNGFTDTQYF	TGTGCCAGCAGAACCTGGGGCCGAGCGGGGGGAAAGAACGGTTTCACAGATACGCAGTATTTT
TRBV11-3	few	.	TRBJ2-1	CASSLDRRGNEQFF	TGTGCCAGCAGCTTAGATAGAAGGGGCAATGAGCAGTTCTTC
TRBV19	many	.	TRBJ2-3	CASSSPAQYF	TGTGCCAGTAGTTCTCCCGCGCAGTATTTT
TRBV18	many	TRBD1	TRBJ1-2	CASSPPGQGAGYGYTF	TGTGCCAGCTCACCGCCGGGACAGGGGGCCGGCTATGGCTACACCTTC
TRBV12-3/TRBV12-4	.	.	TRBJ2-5	CASSLVETQYF	TGTGCCAGCAGTTTAGTTGAGACCCAGTACTTC
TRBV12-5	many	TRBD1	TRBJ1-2	CASALSSGTGSHGYTF	TGTGCTAGTGCCCTATCTTCCGGGACAGGGTCCCATGGCTACACCTTC
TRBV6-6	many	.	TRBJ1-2	CASRLRGYGYTF	TGTGCCAGCAGACTCAGGGGCTATGGCTACACCTTC
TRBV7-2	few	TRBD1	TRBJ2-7	CASSPARGTYEQYF	TGTGCCAGCAGTCCTGCCAGGGGGACCTACGAGCAGTACTTC
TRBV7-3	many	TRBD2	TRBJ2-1	CASSLAGELEQFF	TGTGCCAGCAGCTTAGCGGGAGAGCTTGAGCAGTTCTTC
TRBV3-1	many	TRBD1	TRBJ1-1	CASGKQGWATEAFF	TGTGCCAGCGGGAAACAGGGGTGGGCCACTGAAGCTTTCTTT
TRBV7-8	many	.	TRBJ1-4	CASSKIAGRESEKLFF	TGTGCCAGCAGTAAAATCGCGGGACGGGAGTCAGAAAAACTGTTTTTT
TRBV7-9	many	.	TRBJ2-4	CASSPYGSKNIQYF	TGTGCCAGCAGTCCATACGGGTCAAAAAACATTCAGTACTTC
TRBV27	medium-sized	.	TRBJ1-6	CASSFSDGGTSPLHF	TGTGCCAGCAGTTTCTCAGACGGGGGGACTTCACCCCTCCACTTT
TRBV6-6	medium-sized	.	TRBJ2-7	CASSYDPYEQYF	TGTGCCAGCAGTTACGACCCCTACGAGCAGTACTTC
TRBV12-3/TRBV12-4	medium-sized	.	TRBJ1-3	CASSWERGGNTIYF	TGTGCCAGCAGCTGGGAAAGGGGCGGAAACACCATATATTTT
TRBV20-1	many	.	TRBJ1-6	CSARMGRENSPLHF	TGCAGTGCTAGAATGGGCAGGGAAAATTCACCCCTCCACTTT
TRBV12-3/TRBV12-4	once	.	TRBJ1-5	CASSYPGGAGPQHF	TGTGCCAGCAGTTACCCAGGAGGTGCAGGGCCCCAGCATTTT
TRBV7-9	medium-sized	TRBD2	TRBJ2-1	CASSLGTSGRQYNEQFF	TGTGCCAGCAGCTTGGGGACTAGCGGGAGGCAATACAATGAGCAGTTCTTC
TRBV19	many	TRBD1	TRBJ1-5	CASSIRDSYNQPQHF	TGTGCCAGTAGTATTCGGGACAGCTATAATCAGCCCCAGCATTTT
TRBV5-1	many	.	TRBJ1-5	CASSSAGDKNQPQHF	TGCGCCAGCAGCTCCGCCGGGGACAAAAATCAGCCCCAGCATTTT
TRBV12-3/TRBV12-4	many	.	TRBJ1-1	CASSFWGENTEAFF	TGTGCCAGCAGTTTTTGGGGGGAGAACACTGAAGCTTTCTTT
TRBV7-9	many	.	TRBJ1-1	CASSLAQMNTEAFF	TGTGCCAGCAGCTTAGCTCAGATGAACACTGAAGCTTTCTTT
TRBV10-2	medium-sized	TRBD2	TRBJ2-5	CASSVTSGNKETQYF	TGCGCCAGCAGTGTGACTAGCGGAAATAAAGAGACCCAGTACTTC
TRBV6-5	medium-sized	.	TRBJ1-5	CASRRESNQPQHF	TGTGCCAGCAGGCGAGAGAGCAATCAGCCCCAGCATTTT
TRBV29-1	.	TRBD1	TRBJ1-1	CSVERGPTEALF	TGCAGCGTTGAAAGGGGGCCCACTGAAGCTCTCTTT
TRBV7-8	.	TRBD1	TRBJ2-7	CASSRYRGQEYEQYF	TGTGCCAGCAGCAGGTACAGGGGGCAAGAGTACGAGCAGTACTTC
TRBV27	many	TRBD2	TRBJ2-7	CASSATSQGEQYF	TGTGCCAGCAGTGCGACTAGCCAGGGCGAGCAGTACTTC
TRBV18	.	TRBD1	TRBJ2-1	CASSHDNRGSYNEQFF	TGTGCCAGCTCACATGATAACAGGGGCTCCTACAATGAGCAGTTCTTC
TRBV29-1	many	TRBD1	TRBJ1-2	CSARTGESNGYTF	TGCAGCGCGCGGACAGGGGAAAGTAATGGCTACACCTTC
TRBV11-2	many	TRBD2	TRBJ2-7	CASSLIHSGRFPYEQYF	TGTGCCAGCAGCCTTATTCATAGCGGGAGATTCCCCTACGAGCAGTACTTC
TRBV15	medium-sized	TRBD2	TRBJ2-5	CATETSGGEETQYF	TGTGCCACCGAGACTAGCGGGGGGGAAGAGACCCAGTACTTC
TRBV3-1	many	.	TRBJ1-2	CASSQDAGSTGYTF	TGTGCCAGCAGCCAAGATGCCGGGTCAACCGGCTACACCTTC
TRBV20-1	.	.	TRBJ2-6	CSTGSGANVLTF	TGCAGTACCGGATCTGGGGCCAACGTCCTGACTTTC
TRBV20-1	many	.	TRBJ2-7	CSARIPGTSDEQYF	TGCAGTGCTAGAATACCAGGTACAAGCGACGAGCAGTACTTC
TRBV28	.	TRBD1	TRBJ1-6	CASSFPGTGGGNSPLHF	TGTGCCAGCAGTTTCCCCGGGACAGGGGGCGGCAATTCACCCCTCCACTTT
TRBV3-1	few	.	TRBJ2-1	CASSQEVQTGEQFF	TGTGCCAGCAGCCAAGAGGTCCAGACTGGTGAGCAGTTCTTC
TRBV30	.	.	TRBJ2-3	CAWSELSGDTDTQYF	TGTGCCTGGAGTGAACTATCGGGTGACACAGATACGCAGTATTTT
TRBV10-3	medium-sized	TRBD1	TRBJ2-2	CAIKRPDRVSAGELFF	TGTGCCATCAAGCGGCCGGACAGGGTATCAGCCGGGGAGCTGTTTTTT
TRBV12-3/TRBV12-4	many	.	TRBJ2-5	CASSSVRGTQYF	TGTGCCAGCAGTTCCGTCAGGGGGACCCAGTACTTC
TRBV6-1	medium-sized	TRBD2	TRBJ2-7	CASSEFPSGVYEQYF	TGTGCCAGCAGTGAATTCCCTAGCGGGGTCTACGAGCAGTACTTC
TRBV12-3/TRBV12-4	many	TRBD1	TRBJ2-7	CASSEGQGPYEQYF	TGTGCCAGCAGTGAGGGACAGGGCCCCTACGAGCAGTACTTC
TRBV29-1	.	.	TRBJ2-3	CSVSPGISTDTQYF	TGCAGCGTTAGTCCAGGGATAAGCACAGATACGCAGTATTTT
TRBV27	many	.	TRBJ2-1	CASSFSPAGDSYNEQFF	TGTGCCAGCAGTTTCTCACCGGCAGGGGACTCCTACAATGAGCAGTTCTTC
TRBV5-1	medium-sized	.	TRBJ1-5	CASSPGDGRTYTPQHF	TGCGCCAGCAGCCCCGGTGACGGGAGGACCTATACGCCCCAGCATTTT
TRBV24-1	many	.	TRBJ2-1	CATSDWGREDNEQFF	TGTGCCACCAGTGATTGGGGCAGGGAGGACAATGAGCAGTTCTTC
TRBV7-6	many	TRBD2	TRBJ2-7	CASSPRLAGMLFSYEQYF	TGTGCCAGCAGCCCGCGACTAGCGGGGATGCTATTTTCCTACGAGCAGTACTTC
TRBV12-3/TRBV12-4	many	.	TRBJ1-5	CASTPSGVNQPQHF	TGTGCCAGCACCCCCTCCGGGGTCAATCAGCCCCAGCATTTT
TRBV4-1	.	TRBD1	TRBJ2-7	CASSPGQGLDEQYF	TGCGCCAGCAGCCCGGGACAGGGTCTCGACGAGCAGTACTTC